This record covers a single T cell receptor beta chain. Clones were read by immunoSEQ multiplex PCR, and TCRdb kept only the in-frame ones, dropping some. The sample contains over 300,000 clones, around 91% of which appear only once. The data are from a study of blood T cell repertoires in COVID-19. At the level of the study: The cDNA or gDNA used as material had been derived from T cells, B-cell-depleted T cells, or PBMCs.

The cohort comprised adults aged roughly 18 to 95 years residing in around 25 US areas. The CDR3 contains 12 residues. Trimming took off 2 bases at V and 7 bases at J, with 8 bases between the two ends. Germline loops: CDR1 SGHDT, CDR2 YYEEEE. Material: PBMCs or T cells enriched from blood (not recorded which). The source of this sequence is a woman aged 35 to 49 who had recovered from COVID-19. This rearrangement joins TRBV5-6 to TRBJ2-3, with D tentatively TRBD2 (5 bases). The CDR3 DNA is TGTGCCAGCAGCTTTTCGGGGAATACGCAGTATTTT. Translating it yields CASSFSGNTQYF.